The rows below give T cell receptor beta chains drawn from one sample of a study of T cell repertoires in cytomegalovirus infection. TCRdb reprocessed the reads via MiXCR and lists one record per CDR3 protein. The sample includes a few hundred thousand distinct CDR3 sequences, 22% of them seen just once. The sample was CD8+ T cells from PBMCs. The receptors here all came from a human donor in good health (CMV status not recorded). Some clones in this sample may be carry-over from other donors' samples. Both conserved end residues are part of each CDR3. A D gene is named only where the DNA matches it firmly. Only part of the rows carry a size: once, few, many, or a class if the clone is expanded.

V gene,clone size,D gene,J gene,CDR3 DNA,CDR3 protein
TRBV7-2,many,-,TRBJ2-7,TGTGCCAGCCGACTGAAGGACCTCAAGGTCCACGAGCAGTACTTC,CASRLKDLKVHEQYF
TRBV20-1,few,-,TRBJ2-7,TGCAGTGGCGCCGGGGACACCTCCTACGAGCAGTACTTC,CSGAGDTSYEQYF
TRBV28,many,-,TRBJ1-4,TGTGCCAGCAGTTTATTGGGCTCGGATGAAAAACTGTTTTTT,CASSLLGSDEKLFF
TRBV20-1,few,TRBD1,TRBJ1-2,TGCAGTGCTCTTACCGGGACAGGGGGTGAAAGCTTC,CSALTGTGGESF
TRBV7-2,many,-,TRBJ1-5,TGTGCCAGCAGCTTAGAAGGGGGTAGCAATCAGCCCCAGCATTTT,CASSLEGGSNQPQHF
TRBV20-1,-,-,TRBJ2-5,TGCAGTGCTAGCGGGGGGCCGGGAGAGACCCAGTACTTC,CSASGGPGETQYF
TRBV19,-,-,TRBJ1-3,TGTGCCAGTAGTATGAGCGGATCCGGAAACACCATATATTTT,CASSMSGSGNTIYF
TRBV7-2,-,-,TRBJ1-2,TGTGCCAGCAGCTTATTCAGGGGTCTTGGCTACACCTTC,CASSLFRGLGYTF
TRBV2,many,TRBD2,TRBJ2-2,TGTGCCACCATCTCGAGACTAGCGGGGGGCGCGTTCGCGAACACCGGGGAGCTGTTTTTT,CATISRLAGGAFANTGELFF
TRBV12-3/TRBV12-4,-,-,TRBJ1-2,TGTGCCAGCAGTTCCCCCACCCTAGGGCGGTTCTATGGCTACACCTTC,CASSSPTLGRFYGYTF
TRBV7-9,-,TRBD1,TRBJ2-3,TGTGCCAGCAGTTCCGGACAGGGGGCCACAGATACGCAGTATTTT,CASSSGQGATDTQYF
TRBV7-9,once,TRBD1,TRBJ2-7,TGTACCAGCAGAGCCGGGACAGGGGGCGCATGGACCGAGCAGTACTTC,CTSRAGTGGAWTEQYF
TRBV5-1,many,-,TRBJ2-7,TGCGCCAGCAGCTCCGACGGGCGCTCCTACGAGCAGTACTTC,CASSSDGRSYEQYF
TRBV12-3/TRBV12-4,few,-,TRBJ1-2,TGTGCCAGCAGTTCCGGGGGCATCGGGGGCTACACCTTC,CASSSGGIGGYTF
TRBV7-8,medium-sized,TRBD1,TRBJ2-7,TGTGCCAGCAGCTTAGTGGCAGGGGGCTACGAGCAGTACTTC,CASSLVAGGYEQYF
TRBV7-2,many,-,TRBJ2-7,TGTGCCAGCAGCTTAGGGTCAGGACTCTACGAGCAGTACTTC,CASSLGSGLYEQYF
TRBV10-3,many,TRBD1,TRBJ2-5,TGTGCCATCAGTGGGGACAGGGAGACCCAGTACTTC,CAISGDRETQYF
TRBV12-3/TRBV12-4,-,TRBD1,TRBJ2-6,TGTGCCAGCAGTTTAGCTCGACAGGGAGTTCTCTCTGGGGCCAACGTCCTGACTTTC,CASSLARQGVLSGANVLTF
TRBV7-2,many,TRBD1,TRBJ2-7,TGTGCCAGCAGCTTAGCGGGAATGGACAGGGGATTCTACGAGCAGTACTTC,CASSLAGMDRGFYEQYF
TRBV20-1,-,TRBD1,TRBJ1-5,TGCAGTGCTAGAGCACACCTCGACAGGGACAGCAATCAGCCCCAGCATTTT,CSARAHLDRDSNQPQHF
TRBV2,-,-,TRBJ2-1,TGTGCCAGCAGTGGAGGGAATAGCCACAATGAGCAGTTCTTC,CASSGGNSHNEQFF
TRBV6-1,-,-,TRBJ1-4,TGTGCCAGCAGTGATGGGGACGTAGGGGCTAATGAAAAACTGTTTTTT,CASSDGDVGANEKLFF
TRBV20-1,-,TRBD1,TRBJ1-1,TGCAGTGCTAGGATAGGGCAGGGGGCGACTACGAACGGGAACACTGAAGCTTTCTTT,CSARIGQGATTNGNTEAFF
TRBV7-2,few,-,TRBJ2-1,TGTGCCAGCAGCTCCCTTTCGTTTGAGCAGTTCTTC,CASSSLSFEQFF
TRBV28,few,-,TRBJ2-5,TGTGCCAGCAGTCCCACAGGGGCGGGGGAGACCCAGTACTTC,CASSPTGAGETQYF
TRBV12-3/TRBV12-4,-,-,TRBJ1-3,TGTGCCAGCAGTTTACTGGAATCTGGAAACACCATATATTTT,CASSLLESGNTIYF
TRBV5-1,-,-,TRBJ2-7,TGCGCCAGCAGCTTGGAGACAGCCATATACTACGAGCAGTACTTC,CASSLETAIYYEQYF
TRBV24-1,once,-,TRBJ2-1,TGTGCCACCAGTGAGGTCTCCGGGACCCAATTCTACAATGAGCAGTTCTTC,CATSEVSGTQFYNEQFF
TRBV27,few,-,TRBJ1-2,TGTGCCAGCAGTTTAGGGTCGACCTATGGCTACACCTTC,CASSLGSTYGYTF
TRBV7-6,many,-,TRBJ1-1,TGTGCCAGCAGCTTAGACCCGGAAGGGCCAATGAACACTGAAGCTTTCTTT,CASSLDPEGPMNTEAFF
TRBV7-9,many,-,TRBJ1-1,TGTGCCAGCACACCGAACACTGAAGCTTTCTTT,CASTPNTEAFF
TRBV7-6,many,TRBD2,TRBJ2-7,TGTGCCAGCAGCTCAATATTTAGCGGGGGCTCCTACGAGCAGTACTTC,CASSSIFSGGSYEQYF
TRBV19,few,TRBD2,TRBJ2-1,TGTGCCAGTAGTATAACCAGCGGGGGTTTCAATGAGCAGTTCTTC,CASSITSGGFNEQFF
TRBV6-2/TRBV6-3,-,-,TRBJ2-7,TGTGCCAGCAGTCTGGGACTTTCGGCGACCTACGAGCAGTACTTC,CASSLGLSATYEQYF
TRBV14,few,-,TRBJ1-5,TGTGCCAGCAGCCAAGGGGGTCAGGGGACGTATCAGCCCCAGCATTTT,CASSQGGQGTYQPQHF
TRBV5-1,few,TRBD1,TRBJ1-2,TGCGCCAGCAGCGTCGGGACAGGGGTCGGCTACACCTTC,CASSVGTGVGYTF